The rows below give T cell receptor beta chains drawn from one sample of a study of blood T cell repertoires in COVID-19. TCRdb's table, derived via immunoSEQ multiplex PCR, lists solely in-frame clones and lacks some. The table shows some 16,000 clones, with roughly four fifths occurring only once. The sequencing input was peripheral blood. The receptors stem from a man older than 75 with active COVID-19. Each CDR3 is given with its conserved first and last residue. D genes are given only for firm matches. Only some rows state a clone size, as once, few, many or a class for expanded clones.

d_call: TRBD2
j_call: TRBJ2-5
v_call: TRBV7-9
clone_size: few
cdr3_aa: CASSVSGRETQYF
cdr3_nt: TGTGCCAGCAGCGTTAGCGGGAGAGAGACCCAGTACTTC

d_call: NA
j_call: TRBJ2-3
v_call: TRBV14
clone_size: NA
cdr3_aa: CASSQDVGAAADTQYF
cdr3_nt: TGTGCCAGCAGCCAAGATGTGGGCGCAGCCGCAGATACGCAGTATTTT

d_call: NA
j_call: TRBJ2-5
v_call: TRBV12-3/TRBV12-4
clone_size: few
cdr3_aa: CASSLTKTQYF
cdr3_nt: TGTGCCAGCAGTCTAACCAAGACCCAGTACTTC

d_call: TRBD2
j_call: TRBJ2-6
v_call: TRBV27
clone_size: NA
cdr3_aa: CASSFSLGGSGRFTGANVLTF
cdr3_nt: TGTGCCAGCAGTTTCTCCCTCGGTGGGAGCGGGAGGTTTACTGGGGCCAACGTCCTGACTTTC

d_call: TRBD2
j_call: TRBJ2-1
v_call: TRBV18
clone_size: NA
cdr3_aa: CASSPTSGVSYNEQFF
cdr3_nt: TGTGCCAGCTCACCCACTAGCGGCGTGTCCTACAATGAGCAGTTCTTC

d_call: TRBD1
j_call: TRBJ1-4
v_call: TRBV7-9
clone_size: NA
cdr3_aa: CASSPGADRGGEKLFF
cdr3_nt: TGTGCCAGCAGCCCCGGGGCCGACAGGGGCGGTGAAAAACTGTTTTTT

d_call: TRBD2
j_call: TRBJ2-7
v_call: TRBV6-6
clone_size: few
cdr3_aa: CASSYGGVGSEQYF
cdr3_nt: TGTGCCAGCAGTTACGGGGGGGTCGGGAGCGAGCAGTACTTC

d_call: NA
j_call: TRBJ1-4
v_call: TRBV28
clone_size: NA
cdr3_aa: CASSPVTGLGKLFF
cdr3_nt: TGTGCCAGCAGCCCTGTTACAGGGTTGGGAAAACTGTTTTTT

d_call: NA
j_call: TRBJ2-3
v_call: TRBV9
clone_size: NA
cdr3_aa: CASSVPLGTDTQYF
cdr3_nt: TGTGCCAGCAGCGTCCCCCTAGGCACAGATACGCAGTATTTT

d_call: TRBD2
j_call: TRBJ2-1
v_call: TRBV6-5
clone_size: NA
cdr3_aa: CASSYSGTTYNEQFF
cdr3_nt: TGTGCCAGCAGTTACTCCGGGACTACCTACAATGAGCAGTTCTTC

d_call: NA
j_call: TRBJ1-6
v_call: TRBV27
clone_size: NA
cdr3_aa: CASSQGRSYNSPLHF
cdr3_nt: TGTGCCAGCAGTCAGGGGCGCTCCTATAATTCACCCCTCCACTTT